This T cell receptor (beta chain) emerged from a study of blood T cell repertoires in COVID-19. About the study: Italy, Spain and the United States were the sources of the convalescent and acute COVID-19 samples. T cells, B-cell-depleted T cells, or PBMCs supplied cDNA or gDNA.

As processed by the authors: Estimates of nucleated cell counts were drawn from the amplification of reference gene primers. Assay: immunoSEQ multiplex PCR; the TCRdb copy retains only in-frame clones and omits some. D and trimming come from the DNA, and the V and J calls and clone size come from that table. The sample holds about 130,000 clones; roughly 90% are singletons and the top ten take approximately 3.5%. The CDR3 extends over 13 amino acids. V lost 5 bases and J 2 bases, leaving 11 bases between the germline ends. CDR1 is SGHDT and CDR2 is YYEEEE in the germline V gene. This TCR derives from a man aged 45-65 years with active COVID-19. The chain combines TRBV5-6 with TRBJ2-7; possibly TRBD2 for D (6 bases). The sequencing sample was made of peripheral blood. The CDR3: CASSTGTPYEQYV. In DNA, the CDR3 is TGTGCCAGCAGTACCGGGACTCCCTACGAGCAGTACGTC.